A selection of T cell receptor beta chains follows, all from one sample in a study of Graves' ophthalmopathy and Graves' hyperthyroidism. TCRdb reanalysed the multiplex PCR reads using MiXCR and keeps one entry per CDR3 protein. The table includes just over 400,000 distinct CDR3 sequences, roughly 20% detected once. Sequenced sample: peripheral blood. These receptors were obtained from a woman aged 18 to 35 with stable Graves' hyperthyroidism. The CDR3 runs from the conserved cysteine through the conserved F or W. The D gene is left open where the match is weak. A row's size may be missing; if present it is once, few, many or a size class.

abundance: few
v_gene: TRBV9
d_gene: NA
j_gene: TRBJ2-2
CDR3nt: TGTGCCAGCAGCGTGGCCCGATCCACCGGGGAGCTGTTTTTT
CDR3aa: CASSVARSTGELFF

abundance: many
v_gene: TRBV2
d_gene: NA
j_gene: TRBJ1-5
CDR3nt: TGTGCCAGCAGCGCCGGGCTCCGCAATCAGCCCCAGCATTTT
CDR3aa: CASSAGLRNQPQHF

abundance: many
v_gene: TRBV20-1
d_gene: NA
j_gene: TRBJ1-5
CDR3nt: TGCAGTGCTACCCGGGCTCCTGGTCAGCCCCAGCATTTT
CDR3aa: CSATRAPGQPQHF

abundance: NA
v_gene: TRBV7-9
d_gene: NA
j_gene: TRBJ1-3
CDR3nt: TGTGCCAGCAGCTTAGTGAATTTTGGAAACACCATATATTTT
CDR3aa: CASSLVNFGNTIYF

abundance: many
v_gene: TRBV5-1
d_gene: NA
j_gene: TRBJ1-2
CDR3nt: TGCGCCAGCAGCTTACAAACAGGGCCTGGCTACACCTTC
CDR3aa: CASSLQTGPGYTF

abundance: many
v_gene: TRBV7-2
d_gene: NA
j_gene: TRBJ2-2
CDR3nt: TGTGCCAGCAGCTCCCTACAGGTCGGGGAGCTGTTTTTT
CDR3aa: CASSSLQVGELFF

abundance: many
v_gene: TRBV7-2
d_gene: NA
j_gene: TRBJ1-2
CDR3nt: TGTGCCAGCACCACCCGGGGGGGGAGTGGCTACACCTTC
CDR3aa: CASTTRGGSGYTF

abundance: many
v_gene: TRBV9
d_gene: NA
j_gene: TRBJ2-7
CDR3nt: TGTGCCAGCAGCGGAAGGGGCTCCTACGAGCAGTACTTC
CDR3aa: CASSGRGSYEQYF

abundance: NA
v_gene: TRBV6-5
d_gene: NA
j_gene: TRBJ1-2
CDR3nt: TGTGCCAGCAGTTACTGGGGGGAGTATGGCTACACCTTC
CDR3aa: CASSYWGEYGYTF

abundance: many
v_gene: TRBV28
d_gene: NA
j_gene: TRBJ2-7
CDR3nt: TGTGCCAGCAGTCCTCAGGGTTTCCAGTACTTC
CDR3aa: CASSPQGFQYF

abundance: many
v_gene: TRBV30
d_gene: NA
j_gene: TRBJ1-1
CDR3nt: TGTGCCTGGACGGGCACTGAAGCTTTCTTT
CDR3aa: CAWTGTEAFF

abundance: many
v_gene: TRBV6-5
d_gene: NA
j_gene: TRBJ2-2
CDR3nt: TGTGCCAGCAGTTACTCGACGGGGACGTTTTCTTCCGGGGAGCTGTTTTTT
CDR3aa: CASSYSTGTFSSGELFF

abundance: NA
v_gene: TRBV20-1
d_gene: TRBD2
j_gene: TRBJ2-4
CDR3nt: TGCAGTGCTAGTCCGGGAGCGGGAAACATTAAGTACTTC
CDR3aa: CSASPGAGNIKYF

abundance: NA
v_gene: TRBV6-1
d_gene: NA
j_gene: TRBJ1-1
CDR3nt: TGTGCCAGCAGAGGACCCTTGAACACTGAAGCTTTCTTT
CDR3aa: CASRGPLNTEAFF

abundance: NA
v_gene: TRBV6-5
d_gene: TRBD1
j_gene: TRBJ1-6
CDR3nt: TGTGCCAGCAGTTCGACAGGGGGGGGTTCACCCCTCCACTTT
CDR3aa: CASSSTGGGSPLHF

abundance: many
v_gene: TRBV12-3/TRBV12-4
d_gene: TRBD2
j_gene: TRBJ2-7
CDR3nt: TGTGCCAGCAGTTTAGGACTAGCGGGAGGGCCCTCCTACGAGCAGTACTTC
CDR3aa: CASSLGLAGGPSYEQYF

abundance: NA
v_gene: TRBV13
d_gene: NA
j_gene: TRBJ2-5
CDR3nt: TGTGCCAGCAGCCAGAGACAGAACCAAGAGACCCAGTACTTC
CDR3aa: CASSQRQNQETQYF

abundance: many
v_gene: TRBV11-2
d_gene: TRBD2
j_gene: TRBJ2-5
CDR3nt: TGTGCCAGCAGCTCGATAGCGGGGCAAGAGACCCAGTACTTC
CDR3aa: CASSSIAGQETQYF

abundance: many
v_gene: TRBV11-1
d_gene: TRBD1
j_gene: TRBJ1-5
CDR3nt: TGTGCCAGCAGCTTAGGCCCAGGGGGCGCATTCTCGGTTCCTCAGCCCCAGCATTTT
CDR3aa: CASSLGPGGAFSVPQPQHF

abundance: many
v_gene: TRBV7-8
d_gene: NA
j_gene: TRBJ2-5
CDR3nt: TGTGCCAGCAGCCCAGTGGAGGGTATCGGGGAGACCCAGTACTTC
CDR3aa: CASSPVEGIGETQYF

abundance: many
v_gene: TRBV4-3
d_gene: TRBD1
j_gene: TRBJ2-5
CDR3nt: TGCGCCAGCAGCCAAGGAAGAGGGGCGGACAGGCAAGAGACCCAGTACTTC
CDR3aa: CASSQGRGADRQETQYF

abundance: many
v_gene: TRBV10-3
d_gene: TRBD2
j_gene: TRBJ2-7
CDR3nt: TGTGCCATCAGTGAGGTGAGCGGGAGGCGGTACGAGCAGTACTTC
CDR3aa: CAISEVSGRRYEQYF

abundance: many
v_gene: TRBV19
d_gene: NA
j_gene: TRBJ2-2
CDR3nt: TGTGCCAGTAGCTCGGGTACCATTGTAGGCACCGGGGAGCTGTTTTTT
CDR3aa: CASSSGTIVGTGELFF

abundance: few
v_gene: TRBV6-2/TRBV6-3
d_gene: NA
j_gene: TRBJ2-2
CDR3nt: TGTGCCAGCAGCGGGGACCCCGAGACCGGGGAGCTGTTTTTT
CDR3aa: CASSGDPETGELFF

abundance: NA
v_gene: TRBV5-6
d_gene: TRBD1
j_gene: TRBJ2-7
CDR3nt: TGTGCCAGCAGCTTGGAGGGACAGAATAAGGCCTACGAGCAGTACTTC
CDR3aa: CASSLEGQNKAYEQYF

abundance: many
v_gene: TRBV20-1
d_gene: TRBD2
j_gene: TRBJ2-5
CDR3nt: TGCAGTGCTAGGGGCTTAGCGGGAGGACTTCGGGCCCAGTACTTC
CDR3aa: CSARGLAGGLRAQYF

abundance: NA
v_gene: TRBV20-1
d_gene: NA
j_gene: TRBJ2-7
CDR3nt: TGCAGTGCTAGAGAGACTGAAGGGCTATACGAGCAGTACTTC
CDR3aa: CSARETEGLYEQYF

abundance: NA
v_gene: TRBV28
d_gene: TRBD1
j_gene: TRBJ1-2
CDR3nt: TGTGCCAGCGCACAGGGGAATTCCGGTGGCTACACCTTC
CDR3aa: CASAQGNSGGYTF

abundance: many
v_gene: TRBV19
d_gene: TRBD1
j_gene: TRBJ1-2
CDR3nt: TGTGCCAGTACGAAAGGACAGGCTCCCACCACCTTC
CDR3aa: CASTKGQAPTTF

abundance: few
v_gene: TRBV11-2
d_gene: NA
j_gene: TRBJ2-7
CDR3nt: TGTGCCAGCAGCACCATAAAAGGAGCCTACGAGCAGTACTTC
CDR3aa: CASSTIKGAYEQYF

abundance: few
v_gene: TRBV6-2/TRBV6-3
d_gene: NA
j_gene: TRBJ1-1
CDR3nt: TGTGCCAGCACTGGAAGGGAGGGAACTGAAGCTTTCTTT
CDR3aa: CASTGREGTEAFF

abundance: NA
v_gene: TRBV4-3
d_gene: NA
j_gene: TRBJ2-5
CDR3nt: TGCGCCAGCAGCCAAGTTGGAGCCGGGACCCCTTTTCAAGAGACCCAGTACTTC
CDR3aa: CASSQVGAGTPFQETQYF

abundance: NA
v_gene: TRBV6-1
d_gene: TRBD1
j_gene: TRBJ2-7
CDR3nt: TGTGCCAGCAGTCTCACGGACAGGGGTCAGGTCTACGAGCAGTACTTC
CDR3aa: CASSLTDRGQVYEQYF

abundance: many
v_gene: TRBV27
d_gene: TRBD1
j_gene: TRBJ1-1
CDR3nt: TGTGCCAGCAGTTTCCGACAGGGAACGTACACTGAAGCTTTCTTT
CDR3aa: CASSFRQGTYTEAFF

abundance: many
v_gene: TRBV12-5
d_gene: TRBD1
j_gene: TRBJ1-2
CDR3nt: TGTGCTAGTGGTTCCTCCACCGGGACAGGGGGCTACACCTTC
CDR3aa: CASGSSTGTGGYTF

abundance: many
v_gene: TRBV7-2
d_gene: NA
j_gene: TRBJ2-7
CDR3nt: TGTGCCAGCAGCTTAGGATCCAGGCTAGCCTACGAGCAGTACTTC
CDR3aa: CASSLGSRLAYEQYF

abundance: NA
v_gene: TRBV6-5
d_gene: NA
j_gene: TRBJ1-1
CDR3nt: TGTGCCAGCAGTTACGGACAGCGGGTGAACACTGAAGCTTTCTTT
CDR3aa: CASSYGQRVNTEAFF

abundance: many
v_gene: TRBV2
d_gene: NA
j_gene: TRBJ1-2
CDR3nt: TGTGCCAGCAGTTCGGCCTTAGCAGGTGGCTACACCTTC
CDR3aa: CASSSALAGGYTF

abundance: many
v_gene: TRBV6-1
d_gene: NA
j_gene: TRBJ2-5
CDR3nt: TGTGCCAGCAGTCCCATCGGGCTGGAAAAGACCCAGTACTTC
CDR3aa: CASSPIGLEKTQYF

abundance: many
v_gene: TRBV5-1
d_gene: NA
j_gene: TRBJ1-2
CDR3nt: TGCGCCAGCAGCTTGGGGAATAGGGTCGGCTATGGCTACACCTTC
CDR3aa: CASSLGNRVGYGYTF

abundance: NA
v_gene: TRBV20-1
d_gene: NA
j_gene: TRBJ1-2
CDR3nt: TGCAGTGCTAAGCCCGAAAATAACTATGGCTACACCTTC
CDR3aa: CSAKPENNYGYTF

abundance: many
v_gene: TRBV5-1
d_gene: NA
j_gene: TRBJ2-7
CDR3nt: TGCGCCAGCAGCCAGGGGAGGTACGAGCAGTACTTC
CDR3aa: CASSQGRYEQYF

abundance: many
v_gene: TRBV28
d_gene: NA
j_gene: TRBJ1-2
CDR3nt: TGTGCCAGCAGTTATCTAGGGGACTATGGCTACACCTTC
CDR3aa: CASSYLGDYGYTF

abundance: few
v_gene: TRBV20-1
d_gene: TRBD1
j_gene: TRBJ2-2
CDR3nt: TGCAGTGCTATGGGGAGGGACAGGGGAACCGGGGAGCTGTTTTTT
CDR3aa: CSAMGRDRGTGELFF

abundance: many
v_gene: TRBV5-4
d_gene: NA
j_gene: TRBJ2-7
CDR3nt: TGTGCCAGCAGCTTGGGGCAGGGAGGGCAGTACTTC
CDR3aa: CASSLGQGGQYF

abundance: many
v_gene: TRBV20-1
d_gene: TRBD1
j_gene: TRBJ2-7
CDR3nt: TGCAGTGCCACCACTCCCTGGGACAGGGTGTTTAACGAGCAGTACTTC
CDR3aa: CSATTPWDRVFNEQYF

abundance: many
v_gene: TRBV11-2
d_gene: TRBD2
j_gene: TRBJ2-5
CDR3nt: TGTGCCAGCAGCTTAAGGGGACTAGCTACGGGGGAGACCCAGTACTTC
CDR3aa: CASSLRGLATGETQYF

abundance: many
v_gene: TRBV3-1
d_gene: TRBD1
j_gene: TRBJ1-2
CDR3nt: TGTGCCAGCAGCCGCTCCTACAGGGGCAACTATGGCTACACCTTC
CDR3aa: CASSRSYRGNYGYTF

abundance: NA
v_gene: TRBV7-8
d_gene: TRBD1
j_gene: TRBJ2-4
CDR3nt: TGTGCCAGCAGCTCGAGACAGGGTATGATAAGGTACTTC
CDR3aa: CASSSRQGMIRYF

abundance: many
v_gene: TRBV5-6
d_gene: NA
j_gene: TRBJ1-2
CDR3nt: TGTGCCAGCAGCTCAGTCAACTATGGCTACACCTTC
CDR3aa: CASSSVNYGYTF

abundance: many
v_gene: TRBV11-2
d_gene: NA
j_gene: TRBJ2-4
CDR3nt: TGTGCCAGCAGCTTATGGGGCAGGGGTGCCAAAAACATTCAGTACTTC
CDR3aa: CASSLWGRGAKNIQYF

abundance: many
v_gene: TRBV2
d_gene: TRBD1
j_gene: TRBJ2-7
CDR3nt: TGTGCCAGCAGGGACAGGGGAGGCGAGCAGTACTTC
CDR3aa: CASRDRGGEQYF